This TCR beta chain was sequenced during a study of Ad26.COV2.S vaccination and SARS-CoV-2 variants (dated by TCRdb to the early 2020s). In terms of the full investigation: Donors in the vaccine arm were drawn from COV1001, a phase I-IIa trial of Ad26.COV2.S in healthy adults that was multicentre, randomized, double-blind and placebo-controlled. Ad26.COV2.S was administered intramuscularly at a dose of 5x10^10 or 1x10^11 viral particles, either as one shot or as two shots given 56 days apart. Participants in the trial were split at random into five groups of five each, receiving low-dose or high-dose Ad26.COV2.S once or twice, or else placebo on both occasions. Investigators did not know the trial group allocation while performing experiments and assessing outcomes. The specificity and breadth of SARS-CoV-2-reactive T cell receptors after Ad26.COV2.S vaccination were assessed by TCRbeta repertoire sequencing. The TCR-sequenced set comprised approximately 32 samples: some 20 Ad26.COV2.S vaccine recipients, 5 placebo recipients and 8 SARS-CoV-2 convalescent individuals. General study outcomes and caveats: According to the authors, total T cell responses may have been underestimated by the TCR breadth and depth analyses. Non-spike TCR breadth was comparable between vaccine and placebo recipients, consistent with the vaccine containing only spike. The study was not powered to compare responses between vaccine doses or regimens. After vaccination, spike-specific CD8+ and CD4+ T cell responses were reported to show substantial breadth. Spike-specific TCR breadth was higher in Ad26.COV2.S recipients than in placebo recipients (P = 0.0014).

The immunoSEQ Assay was used to sequence TCRbeta CDR3 regions. After extraction, genomic DNA underwent amplification by bias-controlled multiplex PCR, followed by high-throughput sequencing. Concerning the study's data processing: To quantify the absolute abundance of each unique TCRbeta CDR3 region, sequences were collapsed and filtered. T cell fraction was estimated by normalizing TCRbeta template counts to usable DNA, which was measured by amplifying reference genes present in all nucleated cells. Repertoire TCRs were annotated as SARS-CoV-2-specific when V gene, CDR3 amino acid sequence and J gene were exactly matched to a known reactive TCR set. MIRA supplied the reference SARS-CoV-2 TCR set, which was filtered for enrichment in COVID-19-positive ImmuneCODE repertoires so that public or cross-reactive TCRs were removed. Using the MIRA antigens, annotated TCRs were further analysed by specific ORF or by position within an ORF. Breadth was defined as the number of annotated unique rearrangements divided by the total number of unique productive rearrangements, and depth was defined as the summed frequency of the annotated unique rearrangements. Two-sided Wilcoxon rank-sum tests were used to compare TCR breadth between groups. Imported from immuneACCESS, the table was reduced by TCRdb to in-frame sequences with V and J called. These copies leave out some clones; in studies compared against another copy, an unresolved V gene accounts for under half, and the cause of the remainder is not known. The V and J calls and the clone size are those of that table, but D and trimming were determined from the DNA. In all, the sample holds about 480,000 clones, and around nine tenths of those were seen once. Clones ranked in the top ten supply roughly 13% of the sample.

Per the publication, the treatment or condition label means: roughly 20 received Ad26.COV2.S at low or high dose, single or two shots; five or six received placebo; per-sample allocation not given. For vaccine and placebo recipients, repertoires were sequenced using samples collected on day 63 after the first injection. Between 29 July and 7 August 2020, Cohort 1b enrolled about 27 adults aged 18-55 years at one site in Boston, USA. Ad26.COV2.S was a replication-incompetent adenovirus type 26 vector expressing a prefusion-stabilized SARS-CoV-2 spike protein from the original Wuhan strain. A note on this clone: This clone's antigen is unknown. Base qualities are not recorded, but no much larger clone differs from it by a single base.

V ends up 4 bases short and J 10 bases short, with an unmatched junction base count of 13. There are 15 amino acids in the CDR3, from cysteine to phenylalanine inclusive. The kept DNA is CDR3 alone, 45 bases in frame from the first base. From the germline V gene, CDR1 is SGHTA and CDR2 is FQGNSA. Recombination connected TRBV7-2 to TRBJ2-3; 8 nucleotides in the junction match TRBD2. The sequence was obtained from a person between 18 and 59 years old who received the Ad26.COV2.S COVID-19 vaccine or a placebo. Sequenced material: peripheral blood, taken in a trial of Ad26.COV2.S vaccine versus placebo. CDR3 reads: CASSSSRAGGNPQYF. The sequenced DNA: TGTGCCAGCAGCTCATCTCGGGCGGGAGGTAACCCGCAGTATTTT.